This T cell receptor beta chain was captured by sequencing in a study of blood T cell repertoires in COVID-19. Study summary: Samples of COVID-19 (acute and convalescent) were obtained from the United States, Italy and Spain.

The CDR3 length is 16 residues. Germline V gene sequence: CDR1 SGDLS, CDR2 YYNGEE. V lost 0 bases to trimming and J lost 8 bases; unmatched junction nucleotides: 8. Authors' data handling: The authors estimated nucleated cell counts from reference gene primer amplification. TCRdb's table, derived via immunoSEQ multiplex PCR, lists solely in-frame clones and lacks some. Clone size and the V and J calls come from that table; the DNA yielded D and trimming. Among about 200,000 clones listed, just over 85% were seen once. The receptor's source is a man aged 18 to 29 with active or convalescent COVID-19. The chain combines TRBV9 with TRBJ1-4, with 9 bases matching TRBD1. Sequencing input: peripheral blood. CDR3 nucleotides: TGTGCCAGCAGCGTAGGAAGCACAGGGGGCCACGAAAAACTGTTTTTT. It encodes CASSVGSTGGHEKLFF.